This section outlines one T cell receptor beta chain sequence together with its context. TCRdb reprocessed the 5' RACE reads, with one entry per CDR3 protein and no DNA. The listing records some 600,000 distinct CDR3 sequences. The sample is drawn from a study of T cells expressing NK-cell markers. Germline V gene sequence: CDR1 MDHEN, CDR2 SYDVKM. The CDR3 has 12 residues. The TCR was taken from a young man in good health. The chain employs TRBV28 and TRBJ1-1; the D call of TRBD1 rests on TCRdb alone, since no DNA is present to check it. Input material: blood T cells: a sorted CD56 or NKG2C T cell subset, CD4+ or CD8+ T cells, or bulk PBMC T cells (not recorded which). CDR3 amino acids: CATQRDNTEAFF. Based on the CDR3 plus reference TRBV28 and TRBJ1-1, the full variable domain is DVKVTQSSRYLVKRTGEKVFLECVQDMDHENMFWYRQDPGLGLRLIYFSYDVKMKEKGDIPEGYSVSREKKERFSLILESASTNQTSMYLCATQRDNTEAFFGQGTRLTVV.